The next 30 T cell receptor beta chains were all read from a single sample in a study of OX40 agonist ivuxolimab in advanced cancers. Libraries were constructed by the immunoSEQ multiplex PCR assay. TCRdb re-hosts the immuneACCESS table, in-frame sequences only. Its copies lack some clones; in the studies checked, an unresolved V gene accounts for under half of them, and the cause for the rest is not known. The sample records some 62,000 clones, roughly nine tenths of which are singletons. The top ten clones comprise less than 6% of the sample. The sequenced sample was CD4+ or CD8+ T cells sorted from blood, obtained in a trial of the OX40 agonist ivuxolimab. The receptors derive from an adult with an advanced solid tumor such as melanoma, head and neck, liver or kidney cancer.

The V and J genes are TRBV19 and TRBJ2-3; tentative D call: TRBD1 (5 bases). CDR1 LNHDA and CDR2 SQIVND come from the germline V gene (reference sequence). The CDR3 sequence is 16 residues long. V was clipped by 4 bases and J by 0 bases, with 14 bases between them. CDR3 sequence reads: CASSKGRASSTDTQYF. For the CDR3, the DNA is TGTGCCAGTAGTAAGGGCAGGGCTTCTAGCACAGATACGCAGTATTTT.

The chain has TRBV5-1 and TRBJ2-5; D gene unclear. V lost 0 bases and J 2 bases, leaving 17 bases between the germline ends. CDR1 SGHRS and CDR2 YFSETQ come from the germline V gene. CDR3 length: 17 amino acids. This CDR3 is CASSLAGMSVEQETQYF. As DNA, the CDR3 is TGCGCCAGCAGCTTGGCCGGAATGAGTGTGGAACAAGAGACCCAGTACTTC.

The chain uses TRBV27 and TRBJ2-1, with 8 bases aligning to TRBD1. Germline values: CDR1 MNHEY, CDR2 SMNVEV (reference sequence). Trimming at V came to 0 bases and at J to 7 bases, leaving 2 bases not matched to a gene. This CDR3 spans 14 amino acids. CDR3 residues: CASSLSGQGNEQFF. CDR3 DNA sequence: TGTGCCAGCAGTTTATCAGGACAGGGAAATGAGCAGTTCTTC.

The chain is built from TRBV27 and TRBJ2-5; perhaps TRBD2 as D (5 bases). CDR1 MNHEY and CDR2 SMNVEV come from the germline V gene (reference sequence). V shed 2 bases and J shed 3 bases, with 16 bases lying between them. The CDR3 is 16 amino acids. CDR3 nucleotides: TGTGCCAGCAGTTTAAGGGCAGCTCGGCGGGAAGAGACCCAGTACTTC. Protein: CASSLRAARREETQYF.

This chain links TRBV6-4 with TRBJ2-6, with D maybe TRBD1 (6 bases). V lost 4 bases to trimming and J lost 2 bases, with 6 bases between them. The CDR3 contains 14 residues. In germline, CDR1 is MRHNA, CDR2 SNTAGT. DNA of the CDR3: TGTGCCAGCAGTGCAGGGGCTGGGGCCAACGTCCTGACTTTC. It translates to CASSAGAGANVLTF.

This clone appeared a few times. The chain combines TRBV18 with TRBJ2-6; D call uncertain. This CDR3 comprises 15 residues. Trimming pared 3 bases from V and 0 bases from J, leaving 6 bases between. Germline V gene sequence: CDR1 KGHSH, CDR2 LQKENI. As DNA, the CDR3 is TGTGCCAGCTCACCCCCGAGCTCTGGGGCCAACGTCCTGACTTTC. Translated, it gives CASSPPSSGANVLTF.

The V call is TRBV11-2, the J call TRBJ1-3; the D is unclear. Germline V gene data show CDR1 as SGHAT and CDR2 as FQNNGV. The germline V and J ends were trimmed by 4 bases and 7 bases, with 14 bases remaining between them. CDR3 length: 14 residues. CDR3 region: CASSSLDKRNTIYF. DNA for the CDR3: TGTGCCAGCAGCTCCCTTGACAAGCGGAACACCATATATTTT.

V is TRBV5-6 and J is TRBJ1-2, with D maybe TRBD1 (5 bases). V was trimmed by 0 bases and J by 0 bases, leaving 6 bases between them. Germline values: CDR1 SGHDT, CDR2 YYEEEE. The CDR3 is 14 residues long. This chain's CDR3 is CASSLDRTNYGYTF. The CDR3 bases are TGTGCCAGCAGCTTGGACAGGACTAACTATGGCTACACCTTC.

The CDR3 region has the DNA TGTGCCAGCAGCGCCTCCTACGAGCAGTACTTC. This encodes CASSASYEQYF. The genes are TRBV11-2 and TRBJ2-7; D remains ambiguous. The CDR3 contains 11 residues. The germline V and J ends were trimmed by 5 bases and 0 bases, with 2 bases remaining between them. The V gene's germline CDR1 is SGHAT and CDR2 FQNNGV.

The chain links TRBV13 to TRBJ2-2; 7 bases line up with TRBD1. J gave up 1 base and V 4 bases, and 3 bases lay outside the gene matches. This CDR3 spans 15 amino acids. CDR1 is PRHDT, CDR2 FYEKMQ, per germline (reference sequence). CDR3 sequence (DNA): TGTGCCAGCAGCTCCAGGGGGTGGAACACCGGGGAGCTGTTTTTT. Encoded protein: CASSSRGWNTGELFF. Filled out from reference TRBV13 and TRBJ2-2, the complete variable domain reads AAGVIQSPRHLIKEKRETATLKCYPIPRHDTVYWYQQGPGQDPQFLISFYEKMQSDKGSIPDRFSAQQFSDYHSELNMSSLELGDSALYFCASSSRGWNTGELFFGEGSRLTVL.

The chain carries TRBV27 and TRBJ2-5, with 7 bases that match TRBD1. The DNA end is more similar to TRBJ2-7, so the J call may be wrong. Germline V CDR1 and CDR2: MNHEY, SMNVEV (reference sequence). This CDR3 spans 15 amino acids. As DNA, the CDR3 is TGTGCCAGCAGTCCCAACGACAGGGCGTCCTACGAGCAGTACTTC. Protein sequence: CASSPNDRASYEQYF.

The chain recombines TRBV11-2 with TRBJ2-7; 13 bases line up with TRBD2. Germline V CDR1 and CDR2: SGHAT, FQNNGV. The CDR3 contains 16 residues. J was trimmed by 0 bases and V by 5 bases; bases with no gene match: 4. CDR3 region: CASSTWTSGSSYEQYF. The CDR3 nucleotides read TGTGCCAGCAGCACTTGGACTAGCGGGAGCTCCTACGAGCAGTACTTC.

The chain uses TRBV28 and TRBJ1-3, with a possible D match to TRBD1 (5 bases). The CDR3 sequence is 14 residues long. Trimming took off 3 bases at V and 7 bases at J, with 13 bases between the two ends. CDR1 and CDR2 from the germline V gene are MDHEN and SYDVKM. The CDR3 nucleotides read TGTGCCAGCAGTTTGAAGGGGATTGGGAACACCATATATTTT. Its protein product is CASSLKGIGNTIYF.

This sequence joins TRBV30 and TRBJ2-1; D uncertain. The CDR3 totals 14 residues. Germline lookup yields CDR1 GTSNPN and CDR2 SVGIG (reference sequence). V was shortened by 2 bases and J by 6 bases, with 14 bases between the two germline ends. The chain's CDR3 is CAWSPLGSLNEQFF. The CDR3 nucleotides read TGTGCCTGGAGTCCTCTCGGGTCTCTCAATGAGCAGTTCTTC.

V usage is TRBV6-1 and J usage is TRBJ1-1; TRBD1 might be the D (5 bases). The CDR3 totals 14 residues. The germline V gene has CDR1 MNHNS and CDR2 SASEGT. The V gene lost 5 bases and the J gene lost 2 bases, with 12 bases spanning the gap. CDR3 sequence: CASSSLTENTEAFF. In DNA, the CDR3 is TGTGCCAGCAGTTCTCTGACAGAAAACACTGAAGCTTTCTTT.

The chain recombines TRBV5-4 with TRBJ2-7; D call uncertain. Trimming stripped 2 bases from V and 0 bases from J, with 6 bases between. CDR3 length: 13 amino acids. In germline, CDR1 is SGHNT, CDR2 YYREEE (reference sequence). CDR3 residues: CASSFAGSYEQYF. As DNA, the CDR3 is TGTGCCAGCAGCTTTGCTGGCTCCTACGAGCAGTACTTC.

The V gene is TRBV15, the J gene TRBJ2-3, with TRBD2 as a possible D gene (6 bases). Looked up from germline, CDR1 is LNHNV and CDR2 is YYDKDF (reference sequence). The CDR3 consists of 16 residues. V was pared by 0 bases and J by 4 bases, with 14 bases between. The CDR3 is CATSRDPGVGADTQYF. CDR3 DNA: TGTGCCACCAGCAGAGATCCGGGAGTGGGGGCAGATACGCAGTATTTT.

The chain links TRBV6-4 to TRBJ2-2, with D possibly being TRBD2 (6 bases). Germline V gene data show CDR1 as MRHNA and CDR2 as SNTAGT. V gave up 6 bases and J gave up 6 bases, with 14 bases separating them. CDR3 length equals 14 residues. CDR3 nucleotides: TGTGCCAGCAGCCGGGAGACTCTCCCCGGGGAGCTGTTTTTT. It codes for CASSRETLPGELFF.

The rearrangement uses TRBV9 and TRBJ2-2; possible D gene TRBD2, 6 bases. CDR1 SGDLS and CDR2 YYNGEE come from the germline V gene. The V end was cut by 0 bases, the J end by 3 bases, with 12 bases between. The CDR3 is 16 amino acids. The CDR3 DNA reads as TGTGCCAGCAGCGTAGGTGGAGGGCGGGACACCGGGGAGCTGTTTTTT. It yields the protein CASSVGGGRDTGELFF.

The chain recombines TRBV5-1 with TRBJ2-1, with unresolved D. Trimming stripped 2 bases from V and 5 bases from J, with 11 bases between. The CDR3 has 14 amino acids. Germline CDR1 is SGHRS and CDR2 is YFSETQ. CDR3 sequence reads: CASSFWSVNNEQFF. DNA of the CDR3: TGCGCCAGCAGCTTTTGGTCGGTTAACAATGAGCAGTTCTTC.

The chain carries TRBV5-1 and TRBJ1-2; 9 positions match TRBD1. CDR3 length equals 15 residues. CDR1 SGHRS and CDR2 YFSETQ come from the germline V gene. With 3 bases clipped from V and 8 bases from J, the junction kept 11 bases outside the gene matches. For the CDR3, the DNA is TGCGCCAGCAGCTCCCTACCGGGACAGGGCCAAGGCTACACCTTC. It specifies CASSSLPGQGQGYTF.

The chain combines TRBV28 with TRBJ2-5; D possibly corresponds to TRBD1 (5 bases). Germline-derived CDR1 and CDR2 are MDHEN and SYDVKM. V was pared by 8 bases and J by 5 bases, with 18 bases between. This CDR3 contains 14 residues. CDR3 sequence: CASRFARAAETQYF. The CDR3 DNA is TGTGCCAGCCGGTTCGCCAGGGCAGCGGAGACCCAGTACTTC. Variable domain in full (rest from reference TRBV28 and TRBJ2-5): DVKVTQSSRYLVKRTGEKVFLECVQDMDHENMFWYRQDPGLGLRLIYFSYDVKMKEKGDIPEGYSVSREKKERFSLILESASTNQTSMYLCASRFARAAETQYFGPGTRLLVL.

The chain has TRBV9 and TRBJ1-1; D unresolved. V lost 0 bases and J lost 5, with 11 bases in between. Germline V CDR1 and CDR2: SGDLS, YYNGEE. This CDR3 has 14 amino acids. CDR3 nucleotide sequence: TGTGCCAGCAGCGTAGGAGGCTCCAGGACTGAAGCTTTCTTT. Residues: CASSVGGSRTEAFF.

This chain connects TRBV6-6 to TRBJ2-3; 11 bases map to TRBD2. The ends lost 4 bases at V and 4 bases at J; junction bases unmatched: 4. Germline values: CDR1 MNHNY, CDR2 SVGAGI (reference sequence). This CDR3 spans 15 amino acids. The chain's CDR3 is CASSSTSGSPDTQYF. The CDR3 DNA sequence: TGTGCCAGCAGTTCTACTAGCGGGAGCCCAGATACGCAGTATTTT.

As to this clone: This sample also contains other DNA sequences that code for the same CDR3. V and J are TRBV5-1 and TRBJ2-1; D remains ambiguous. The germline V gene has CDR1 SGHRS and CDR2 YFSETQ. This CDR3 region has 15 residues. The V and J ends lost 2 bases and 0 bases respectively, with 9 bases between them. The CDR3 protein is CASSLGRSSYNEQFF. The DNA of the CDR3 is TGCGCCAGCAGCTTAGGCCGGTCCTCCTACAATGAGCAGTTCTTC.

This sequence joins TRBV29-1 and TRBJ2-3; D might be TRBD1 or TRBD2, each matching 5 bases. CDR3 size: 17 residues. Looked up from germline, CDR1 is SQVTM and CDR2 is ANQGSEA. V was shortened by 8 bases and J by 2 bases, with 26 bases between the two germline ends. DNA for the CDR3: TGCAGCACCCTTTTGCTCCCGACAGCGGACTCCACAGATACGCAGTATTTT. It encodes CSTLLLPTADSTDTQYF.

The chain uses TRBV28 and TRBJ1-1; no firm D call. The CDR3 totals 13 residues. V gave up 5 bases and J gave up 0 bases, with 7 bases separating them. Germline V CDR1 and CDR2: MDHEN, SYDVKM. CDR3 loop: CASSVTVNTEAFF. DNA for the CDR3: TGTGCCAGCAGTGTCACAGTGAACACTGAAGCTTTCTTT. Variable domain in full (rest from reference TRBV28 and TRBJ1-1): DVKVTQSSRYLVKRTGEKVFLECVQDMDHENMFWYRQDPGLGLRLIYFSYDVKMKEKGDIPEGYSVSREKKERFSLILESASTNQTSMYLCASSVTVNTEAFFGQGTRLTVV.

This clone came up a few times. The rearrangement joins TRBV28 to TRBJ1-2; no reliable D call. Germline V gene sequence: CDR1 MDHEN, CDR2 SYDVKM. The CDR3 covers 13 residues. V shed 5 bases and J shed 3 bases, with 10 bases lying between them. The chain's CDR3 is CASSPRSHYGYTF. In DNA form, the CDR3 reads TGTGCCAGCAGTCCGAGAAGCCACTATGGCTACACCTTC.

The CDR3 DNA reads TGTGCCAGCAAGGCGGAACCGAACACCGGGGAGCTGTTTTTT. Translation gives CASKAEPNTGELFF. The chain carries TRBV6-4 and TRBJ2-2; D is unresolved. The CDR3 runs 14 residues. V lost 7 bases to trimming and J lost 0 bases, with 9 bases between them. Germline CDR1 is MRHNA and CDR2 is SNTAGT.

The CDR3, as DNA: TGTGCCAGCAGCGGGGATGGGCCCCAGCATTTT. Amino acid sequence: CASSGDGPQHF. The chain joins TRBV2 to TRBJ1-5, with D hard to call. Per germline, CDR1 SNHLY and CDR2 FYNNEI. V gave up 6 bases and J gave up 9 bases, with 9 bases separating them. The CDR3 sequence is 11 residues long.